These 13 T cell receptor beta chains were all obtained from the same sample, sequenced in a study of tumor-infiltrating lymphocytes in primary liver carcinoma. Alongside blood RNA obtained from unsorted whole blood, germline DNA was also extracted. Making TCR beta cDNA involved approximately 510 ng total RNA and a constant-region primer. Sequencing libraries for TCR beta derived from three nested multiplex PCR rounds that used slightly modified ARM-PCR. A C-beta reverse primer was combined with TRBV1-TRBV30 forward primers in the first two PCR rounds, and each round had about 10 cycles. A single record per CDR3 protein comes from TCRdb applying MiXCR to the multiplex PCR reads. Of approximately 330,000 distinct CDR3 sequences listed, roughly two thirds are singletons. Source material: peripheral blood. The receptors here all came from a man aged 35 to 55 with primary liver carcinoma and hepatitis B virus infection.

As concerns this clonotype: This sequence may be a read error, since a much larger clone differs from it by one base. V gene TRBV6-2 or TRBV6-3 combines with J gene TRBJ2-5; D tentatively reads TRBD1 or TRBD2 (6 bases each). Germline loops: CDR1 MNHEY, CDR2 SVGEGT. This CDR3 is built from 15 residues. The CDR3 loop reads CASSSLVRGQETHYF. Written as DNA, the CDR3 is TGTGCCAGCAGTTCCCTCGTCCGGGGGCAGGAGACCCATTACTTC.

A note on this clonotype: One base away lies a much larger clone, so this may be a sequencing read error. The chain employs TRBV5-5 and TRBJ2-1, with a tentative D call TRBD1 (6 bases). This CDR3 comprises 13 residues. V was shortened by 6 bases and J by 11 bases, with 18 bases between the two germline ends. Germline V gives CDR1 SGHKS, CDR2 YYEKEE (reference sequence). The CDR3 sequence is CASIYGVGTQQFF. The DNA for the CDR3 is TGTGCCAGCATATATGGCGTTGGGACACAGCAGTTCTTC.

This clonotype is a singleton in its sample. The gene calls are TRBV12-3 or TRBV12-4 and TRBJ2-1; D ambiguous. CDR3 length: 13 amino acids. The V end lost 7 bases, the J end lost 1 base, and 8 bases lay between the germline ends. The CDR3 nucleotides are TGTGCCAGCAAACTGGAGTCCTACAATGAGCAGTTCTTC. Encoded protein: CASKLESYNEQFF.

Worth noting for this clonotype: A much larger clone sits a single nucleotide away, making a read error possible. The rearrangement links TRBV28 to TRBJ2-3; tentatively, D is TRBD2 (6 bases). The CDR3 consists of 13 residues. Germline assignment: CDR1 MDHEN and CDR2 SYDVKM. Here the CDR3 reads CASSYGSTDTQCF. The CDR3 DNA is TGTGCCAGCAGTTACGGGAGCACAGATACGCAGTGTTTT.

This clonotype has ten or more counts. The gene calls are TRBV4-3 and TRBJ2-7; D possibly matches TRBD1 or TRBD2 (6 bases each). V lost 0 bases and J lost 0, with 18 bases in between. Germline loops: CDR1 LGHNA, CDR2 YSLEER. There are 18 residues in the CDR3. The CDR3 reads CASSQEGGAGLGSYEQYF. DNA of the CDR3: TGCGCCAGCAGCCAAGAAGGGGGAGCGGGTCTCGGCTCCTACGAGCAGTACTTC.

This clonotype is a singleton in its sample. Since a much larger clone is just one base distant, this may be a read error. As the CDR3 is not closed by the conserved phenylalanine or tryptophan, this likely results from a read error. As DNA, the CDR3 is TGCGCCAGCAGTCCCACATGGAAGTCGACCGGGGAGCTGTTTATT. Amino acid sequence: CASSPTWKSTGELFI. The rearrangement uses TRBV4-1 and TRBJ2-2; D gene unclear. The CDR3 loop spans 15 amino acids. The germline V and J ends were trimmed by 6 bases and 5 bases, with 16 bases remaining between them. CDR1 and CDR2 (germline): MGHRA, YSYEKL.

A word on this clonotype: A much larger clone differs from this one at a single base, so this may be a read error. CDR3 coding DNA: TGTGCCAGCAGCTTGGTAAGGGATGAGGATACGCAGTATTTT. This encodes CASSLVRDEDTQYF. The chain combines TRBV5-4 with TRBJ2-3; no clear D. The CDR3 contains 14 residues. V lost 0 bases and J 6 bases, leaving 11 bases between the germline ends. Looked up from germline, CDR1 is SGHNT and CDR2 is YYREEE (reference sequence).

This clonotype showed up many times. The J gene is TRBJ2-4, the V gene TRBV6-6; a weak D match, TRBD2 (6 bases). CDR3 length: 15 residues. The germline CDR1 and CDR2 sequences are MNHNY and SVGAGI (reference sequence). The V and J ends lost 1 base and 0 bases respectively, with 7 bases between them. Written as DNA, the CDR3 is TGTGCCAGCAGTTACTTGGGACTAGCCAAAAACATTCAGTACTTC. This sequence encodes CASSYLGLAKNIQYF.

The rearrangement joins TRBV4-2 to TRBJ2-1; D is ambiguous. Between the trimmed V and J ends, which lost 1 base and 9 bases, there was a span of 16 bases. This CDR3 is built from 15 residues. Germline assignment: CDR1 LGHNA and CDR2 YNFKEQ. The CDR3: CASSQGSITGGEQFF. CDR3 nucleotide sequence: TGTGCCAGCAGCCAAGGGTCCATTACCGGCGGTGAGCAGTTCTTC.

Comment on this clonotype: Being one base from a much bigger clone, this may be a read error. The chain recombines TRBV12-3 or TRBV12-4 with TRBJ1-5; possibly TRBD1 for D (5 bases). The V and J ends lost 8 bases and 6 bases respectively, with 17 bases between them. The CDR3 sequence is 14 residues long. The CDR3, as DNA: TGTGCCAGCGGTGACGGAAAGGGGTTTCAGCCCCAGCATTTT. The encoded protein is CASGDGKGFQPQHF.

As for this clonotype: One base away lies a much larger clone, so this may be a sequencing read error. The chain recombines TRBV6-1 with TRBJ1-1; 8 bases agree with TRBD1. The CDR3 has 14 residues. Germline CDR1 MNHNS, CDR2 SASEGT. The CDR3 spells CASSARQGRTDAFF. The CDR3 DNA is TGTGCCAGCAGTGCCCGACAGGGGAGAACTGATGCTTTCTTT.

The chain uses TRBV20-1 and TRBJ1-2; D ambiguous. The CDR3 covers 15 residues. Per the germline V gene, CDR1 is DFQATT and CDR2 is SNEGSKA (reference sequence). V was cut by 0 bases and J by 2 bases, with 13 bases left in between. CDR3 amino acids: CSARERIALNYGYTF. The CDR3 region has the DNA TGCAGTGCTAGAGAGAGGATAGCCCTAAACTATGGCTACACCTTC.

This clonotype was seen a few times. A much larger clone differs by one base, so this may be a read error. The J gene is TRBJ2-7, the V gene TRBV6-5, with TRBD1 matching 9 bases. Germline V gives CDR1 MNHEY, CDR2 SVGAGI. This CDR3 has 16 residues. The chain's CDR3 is CATSYFSGTGQSEQYF. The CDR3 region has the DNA TGTGCCACCAGTTACTTTTCCGGGACAGGGCAATCCGAGCAGTACTTC.